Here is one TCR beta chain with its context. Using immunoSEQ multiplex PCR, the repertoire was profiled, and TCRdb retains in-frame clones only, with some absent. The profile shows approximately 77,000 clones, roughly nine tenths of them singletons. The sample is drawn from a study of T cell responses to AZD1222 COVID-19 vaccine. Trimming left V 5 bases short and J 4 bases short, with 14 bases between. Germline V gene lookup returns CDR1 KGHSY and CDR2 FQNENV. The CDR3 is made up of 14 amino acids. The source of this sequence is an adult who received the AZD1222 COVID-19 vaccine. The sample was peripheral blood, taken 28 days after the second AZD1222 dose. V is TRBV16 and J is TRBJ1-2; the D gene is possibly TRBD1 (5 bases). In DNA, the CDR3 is TGTGCCAGCAGCGAACTAGGGGCAGGCTATGGCTACACCTTC. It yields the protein CASSELGAGYGYTF.